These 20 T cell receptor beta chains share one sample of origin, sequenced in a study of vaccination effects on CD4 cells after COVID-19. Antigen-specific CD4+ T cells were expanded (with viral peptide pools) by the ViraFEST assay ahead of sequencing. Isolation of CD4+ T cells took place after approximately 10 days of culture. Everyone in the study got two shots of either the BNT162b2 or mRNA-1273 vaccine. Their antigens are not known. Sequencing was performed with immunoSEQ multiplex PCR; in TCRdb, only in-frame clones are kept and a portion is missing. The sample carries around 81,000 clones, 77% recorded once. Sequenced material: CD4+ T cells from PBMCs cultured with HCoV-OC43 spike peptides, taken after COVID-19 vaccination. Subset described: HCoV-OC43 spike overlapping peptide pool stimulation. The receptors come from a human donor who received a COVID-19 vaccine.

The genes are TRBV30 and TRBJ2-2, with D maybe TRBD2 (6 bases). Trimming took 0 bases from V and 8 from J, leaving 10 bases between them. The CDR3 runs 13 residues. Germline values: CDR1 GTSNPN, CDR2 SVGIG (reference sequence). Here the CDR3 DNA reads TGTGCCTGGAGTGTACGGCGGGAAGGGGAGCTGTTTTTT. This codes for CAWSVRREGELFF.

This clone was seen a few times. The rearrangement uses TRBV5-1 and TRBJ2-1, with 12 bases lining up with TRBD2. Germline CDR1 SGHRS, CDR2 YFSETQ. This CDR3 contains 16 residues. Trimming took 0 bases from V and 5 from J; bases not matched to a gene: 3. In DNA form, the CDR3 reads TGCGCCAGCAGCTTGGTACTAGCGGGGGGCCACAATGAGCAGTTCTTC. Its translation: CASSLVLAGGHNEQFF.

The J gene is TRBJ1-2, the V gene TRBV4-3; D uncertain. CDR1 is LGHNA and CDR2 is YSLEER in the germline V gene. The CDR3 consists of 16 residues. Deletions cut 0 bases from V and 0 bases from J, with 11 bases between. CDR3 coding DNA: TGCGCCAGCAGCCAAGAAACGGCGATACCTAACTATGGCTACACCTTC. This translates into CASSQETAIPNYGYTF.

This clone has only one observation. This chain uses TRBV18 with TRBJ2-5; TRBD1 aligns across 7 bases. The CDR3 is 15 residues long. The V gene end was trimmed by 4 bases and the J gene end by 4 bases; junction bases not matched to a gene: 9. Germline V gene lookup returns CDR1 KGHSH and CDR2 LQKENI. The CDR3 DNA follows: TGTGCCAGCTCACTAACTCGACAGGGTGGAGAGACCCAGTACTTC. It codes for CASSLTRQGGETQYF.

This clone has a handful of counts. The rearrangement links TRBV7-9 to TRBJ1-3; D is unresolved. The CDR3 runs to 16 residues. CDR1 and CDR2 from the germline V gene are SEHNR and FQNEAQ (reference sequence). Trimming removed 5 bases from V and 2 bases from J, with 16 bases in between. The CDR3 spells CASSLGLTSPGNTIYF. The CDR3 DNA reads TGTGCCAGCAGCCTAGGTTTGACCAGTCCTGGAAACACCATATATTTT.

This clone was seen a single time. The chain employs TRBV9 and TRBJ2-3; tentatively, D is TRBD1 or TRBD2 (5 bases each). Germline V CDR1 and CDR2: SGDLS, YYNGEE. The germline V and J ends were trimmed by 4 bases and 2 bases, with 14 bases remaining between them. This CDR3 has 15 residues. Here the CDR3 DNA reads TGTGCCAGCAGCCTTTGGGGGATGACCACAGATACGCAGTATTTT. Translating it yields CASSLWGMTTDTQYF.

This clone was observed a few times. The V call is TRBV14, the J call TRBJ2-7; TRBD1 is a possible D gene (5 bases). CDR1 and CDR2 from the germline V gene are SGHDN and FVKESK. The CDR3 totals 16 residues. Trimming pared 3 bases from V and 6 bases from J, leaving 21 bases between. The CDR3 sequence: CASSQLGVTPKVEQYV. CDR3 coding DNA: TGTGCCAGCAGCCAGCTAGGGGTGACCCCGAAGGTCGAGCAGTACGTC.

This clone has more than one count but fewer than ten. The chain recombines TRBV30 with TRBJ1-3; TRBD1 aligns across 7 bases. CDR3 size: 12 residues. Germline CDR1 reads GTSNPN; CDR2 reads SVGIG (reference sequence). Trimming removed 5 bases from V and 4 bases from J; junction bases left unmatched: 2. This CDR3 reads CAWAGQGNTIYF. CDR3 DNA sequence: TGTGCCTGGGCGGGACAGGGAAACACCATATATTTT.

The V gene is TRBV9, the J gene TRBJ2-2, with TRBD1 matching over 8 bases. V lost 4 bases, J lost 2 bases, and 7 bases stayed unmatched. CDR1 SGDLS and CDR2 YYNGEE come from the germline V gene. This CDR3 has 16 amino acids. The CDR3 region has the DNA TGTGCCAGCAGCTACCAGGGACAGGCTAACACCGGGGAGCTGTTTTTT. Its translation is CASSYQGQANTGELFF.

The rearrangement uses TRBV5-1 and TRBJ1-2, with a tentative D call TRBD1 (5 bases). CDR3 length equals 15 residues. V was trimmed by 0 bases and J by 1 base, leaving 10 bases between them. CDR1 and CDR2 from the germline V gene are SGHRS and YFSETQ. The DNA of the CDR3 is TGCGCCAGCAGCTTGGACCCAGGGAGTAACTATGGCTACACCTTC. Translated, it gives CASSLDPGSNYGYTF.

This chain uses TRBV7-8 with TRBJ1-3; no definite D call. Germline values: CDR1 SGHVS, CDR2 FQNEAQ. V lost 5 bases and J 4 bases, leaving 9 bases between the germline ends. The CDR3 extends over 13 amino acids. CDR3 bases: TGTGCCAGCAGCCAAGCAGGCGGAAACACCATATATTTT. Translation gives CASSQAGGNTIYF.

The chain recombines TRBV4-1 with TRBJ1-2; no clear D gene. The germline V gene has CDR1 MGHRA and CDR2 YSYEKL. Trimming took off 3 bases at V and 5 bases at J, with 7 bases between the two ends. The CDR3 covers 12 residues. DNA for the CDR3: TGCGCCAGCAGCCAGGCTCAGTATGGCTACACCTTC. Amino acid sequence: CASSQAQYGYTF.

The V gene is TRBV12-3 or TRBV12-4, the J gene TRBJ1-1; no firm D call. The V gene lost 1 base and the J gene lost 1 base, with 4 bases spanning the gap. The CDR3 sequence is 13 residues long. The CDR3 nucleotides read TGTGCCAGCAGTTTAGGGAGGAACACTGAAGCTTTCTTT. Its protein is CASSLGRNTEAFF.

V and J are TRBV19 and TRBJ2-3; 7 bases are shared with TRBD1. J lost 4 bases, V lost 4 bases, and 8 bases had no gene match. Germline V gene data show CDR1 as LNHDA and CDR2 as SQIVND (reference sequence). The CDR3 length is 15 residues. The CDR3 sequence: CASSTGQRWADTQYF. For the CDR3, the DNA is TGTGCCAGTAGTACGGGACAGAGGTGGGCAGATACGCAGTATTTT.

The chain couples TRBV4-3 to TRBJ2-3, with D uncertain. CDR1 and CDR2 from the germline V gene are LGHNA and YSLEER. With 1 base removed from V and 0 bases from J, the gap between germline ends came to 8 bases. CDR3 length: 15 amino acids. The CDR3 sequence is CASSQVVVSTDTQYF. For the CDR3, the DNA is TGCGCCAGCAGCCAAGTTGTAGTTAGCACAGATACGCAGTATTTT.

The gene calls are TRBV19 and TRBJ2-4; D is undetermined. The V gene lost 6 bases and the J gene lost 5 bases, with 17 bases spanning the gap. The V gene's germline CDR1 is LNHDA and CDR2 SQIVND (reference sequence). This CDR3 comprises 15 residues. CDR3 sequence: CASRFRTMGQNIQYF. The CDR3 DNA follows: TGTGCCAGTAGGTTTAGGACGATGGGCCAAAACATTCAGTACTTC.

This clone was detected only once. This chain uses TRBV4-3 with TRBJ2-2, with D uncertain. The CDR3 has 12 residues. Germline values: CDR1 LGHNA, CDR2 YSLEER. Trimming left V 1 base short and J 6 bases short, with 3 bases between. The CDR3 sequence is CASSQVSGELFF. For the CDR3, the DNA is TGCGCCAGCAGCCAAGTCTCCGGGGAGCTGTTTTTT.

The CDR3, as DNA: TGTGCCAGCAGCTCCGGACTGCGCACAGATACGCAGTATTTT. Its protein product is CASSSGLRTDTQYF. The chain carries TRBV5-8 and TRBJ2-3; possibly TRBD2 for D (5 bases). V was clipped by 3 bases and J by 1 base, with 9 bases between them. Germline-derived CDR1 and CDR2 are SGHTS and YDEGEE. This CDR3 contains 14 residues.

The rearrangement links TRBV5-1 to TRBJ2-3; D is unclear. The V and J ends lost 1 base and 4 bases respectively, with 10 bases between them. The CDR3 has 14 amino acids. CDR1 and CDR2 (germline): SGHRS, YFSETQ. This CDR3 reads CASSLRRNPDTQYF. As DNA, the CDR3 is TGCGCCAGCAGCTTGCGCAGGAATCCAGATACGCAGTATTTT.

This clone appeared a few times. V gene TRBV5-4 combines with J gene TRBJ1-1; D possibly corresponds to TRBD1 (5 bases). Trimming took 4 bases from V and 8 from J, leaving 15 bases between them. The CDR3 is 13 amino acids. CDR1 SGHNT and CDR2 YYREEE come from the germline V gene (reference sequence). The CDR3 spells CASSTRRGFEAFF. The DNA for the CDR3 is TGTGCCAGCAGCACTCGACGGGGCTTCGAAGCTTTCTTT.